These 6 T cell receptor beta chains were all obtained from the same sample, sequenced in a study of persistence of HIV-infected CD4 T cells. The libraries were made with immunoSEQ version 4 in survey mode. Here immunoSEQ multiplex PCR was the method, and the copy in TCRdb shows in-frame clones only, minus some. The sample contains 30,000 to 35,000 clones, about four fifths of which appear only once. The stimulus was lysate of CMV-infected fibroblasts, about 10 ug/mL. CD40L/CD69 double-negative CD45RO-high memory CD4+ T cells were collected. Their antigen targets remain unknown. Sequencing was performed on CD4+ T cells sorted from PBMCs after approximately 20-hour stimulation, taken from a patient who received antiretroviral therapy. These receptors were collected from an adult man with HIV who was CMV-seropositive.

The chain carries TRBV9 and TRBJ2-3; 11 nucleotides match TRBD1. Germline V gene sequence: CDR1 SGDLS, CDR2 YYNGEE. The CDR3 runs to 16 residues. Unmatched junction bases numbered 4, after V lost 0 bases and J lost 4 bases. CDR3 region: CASSVVPGQGADTQYF. For the CDR3, the DNA is TGTGCCAGCAGCGTAGTTCCGGGACAGGGGGCAGATACGCAGTATTTT.

The CDR3 here is CASSPTNSGNTIYF. CDR3 sequence (DNA): TGTGCCAGCAGCCCTACAAACTCTGGAAACACCATATATTTT. V is TRBV7-2 and J is TRBJ1-3; D remains unclear. The germline V and J ends were trimmed by 5 bases and 0 bases, with 8 bases remaining between them. The CDR3 has 14 amino acids. Germline CDR1 reads SGHTA; CDR2 reads FQGNSA.

The CDR3 here is CASSSDGIYGYTF. DNA of the CDR3: TGTGCCAGCAGCTCGGACGGTATCTATGGCTACACCTTC. The chain carries TRBV5-4 and TRBJ1-2; D gene unclear. Trimming stripped 3 bases from V and 4 bases from J, with 10 bases between. Germline CDR1 and CDR2: SGHNT and YYREEE (reference sequence). CDR3 length equals 13 residues.

V usage is TRBV5-1 and J usage is TRBJ1-6; 9 positions agree with TRBD1. Germline-derived CDR1 and CDR2 are SGHRS and YFSETQ. With 4 bases clipped from V and 6 bases from J, the junction kept 5 bases outside the gene matches. This CDR3 comprises 15 residues. The CDR3 DNA sequence: TGCGCCAGCAGCCTCGGGACAGGGACTAATTCACCCCTCCACTTT. This encodes CASSLGTGTNSPLHF.

The gene calls are TRBV6-2 or TRBV6-3 and TRBJ1-2; tentative D call: TRBD1 (6 bases). The V end was cut by 5 bases, the J end by 5 bases, with 9 bases between. This CDR3 is 12 amino acids long. CDR1 and CDR2 from the germline V gene are MNHEY and SVGEGT. CDR3 in DNA: TGTGCCAGCAGTACACAGGGTTATGGCTACACCTTC. This gives the protein CASSTQGYGYTF.

A remark on this clone: Other DNA variants within this sample encode the same CDR3. The rearrangement links TRBV2 to TRBJ2-2; D is possibly TRBD1 (5 bases). Trimming stripped 3 bases from V and 2 bases from J, with 10 bases between. CDR1 and CDR2 (germline): SNHLY, FYNNEI. This CDR3 comprises 15 residues. CDR3 coding DNA: TGTGCCAGCAGTGACAGGGCAACAAACACCGGGGAGCTGTTTTTT. It is translated as CASSDRATNTGELFF.